The 12 T cell receptor beta chains listed next were all sequenced from one sample in a study of shared clonotypes between healthy human individuals. The table came from immunoSEQ multiplex PCR; TCRdb's copy has only in-frame clones and leaves some out. The table includes roughly 640,000 clones, roughly 97% detected once. Material: naive CD4+ T cells sorted from blood. Subset denoted: CD45RA+ positively selected. The receptors here all came from a woman in her thirties in good health.

For the CDR3, the DNA is TGTGCCAGCAGCCCTGGTCTCGGCCTGTTTTTT. This gives the protein CASSPGLGLFF. This rearrangement joins TRBV7-7 to TRBJ2-2; D is unresolved. Trimming left V 5 bases short and J 14 bases short, with 12 bases between. CDR1 and CDR2 (germline): SSHAT, FNYEAQ (reference sequence). This CDR3 contains 11 residues. The whole variable domain, remainder taken from reference TRBV7-7 and TRBJ2-2, is GAGVSQSPRYKVTKRGQDVTLRCDPISSHATLYWYQQALGQGPEFLTYFNYEAQPDKSGLPSDRFSAERPEGSISTLTIQRTEQRDSAMYRCASSPGLGLFFGEGSRLTVL.

This chain connects TRBV28 to TRBJ1-1; D uncertain. Germline CDR1 and CDR2: MDHEN and SYDVKM. The length of the CDR3 is 15 residues. The V and J ends lost 6 bases and 2 bases respectively, with 16 bases between them. CDR3 residues: CASSRALLINTEAFF. The CDR3 region has the DNA TGTGCCAGCAGCCGCGCGCTGCTAATAAACACTGAAGCTTTCTTT.

The V and J genes are TRBV28 and TRBJ1-1, with D possibly TRBD1 on 5 matching bases. The CDR3 is 16 residues long. With 8 bases removed from V and 6 bases from J, the gap between germline ends came to 25 bases. In germline, CDR1 is MDHEN, CDR2 SYDVKM. The CDR3 DNA is TGTGCCAGCCCCCCGTCACAGGAGGCCGTGATATCTGAAGCTTTCTTT. Translating gives CASPPSQEAVISEAFF.

The rearrangement joins TRBV6-6 to TRBJ1-5; weak D call: TRBD1 (5 bases). Germline V gene lookup returns CDR1 MNHNY and CDR2 SVGAGI (reference sequence). The CDR3 covers 14 residues. The ends were cut back, 2 bases at V and 4 bases at J, with 9 bases in the middle. The CDR3 coding sequence is TGTGCCAGCAGTTACGGGGACGGGAATCAGCCCCAGCATTTT. Protein product: CASSYGDGNQPQHF.

V gene TRBV5-6 combines with J gene TRBJ2-7; either TRBD1 or TRBD2 may fit D (5 bases each). The CDR3 is 15 residues long. Looked up from germline, CDR1 is SGHDT and CDR2 is YYEEEE. Trimming took 3 bases from V and 12 from J, leaving 25 bases between them. The DNA of the CDR3 is TGTGCCAGCAGCTCAGCCGGGACGGACCTAATTATGTGGTACTTC. Translated, it gives CASSSAGTDLIMWYF.

This clone was counted a single time. The V gene is TRBV27, the J gene TRBJ1-2; D is uncertain. The germline gives CDR1 MNHEY, CDR2 SMNVEV (reference sequence). The CDR3 is 15 amino acids. Trimming removed 5 bases at V and 2 bases at J, with 15 bases between. In DNA form, the CDR3 reads TGTGCCAGCAGTCCTAGAGCGGATTTCAACTATGGCTACACCTTC. Translation gives CASSPRADFNYGYTF.

The chain links TRBV28 to TRBJ2-7; D assignment may be TRBD1 or TRBD2 (5 bases each). Trimming removed 6 bases at V and 3 bases at J, with 18 bases between. In germline, CDR1 is MDHEN, CDR2 SYDVKM. This CDR3 has 15 residues. For the CDR3, the DNA is TGTGCCAGCAGCCCCCCTGTCGGGACCCACTACGAGCAGTACTTC. Protein sequence: CASSPPVGTHYEQYF.

The chain carries TRBV5-1 and TRBJ2-7, with a possible D match to TRBD2 (6 bases). Germline CDR1 reads SGHRS; CDR2 reads YFSETQ. V was clipped by 4 bases and J by 4 bases, with 9 bases between them. CDR3 length: 12 amino acids. The CDR3 is CASSRGNYEQYF. CDR3 nucleotides: TGCGCCAGCAGCCGGGGGAATTACGAGCAGTACTTC.

There are a few counts of this clone. Other DNA sequences in the same sample also yield this CDR3. V gene TRBV18 combines with J gene TRBJ2-5, with D hard to call. From germline, CDR1 is KGHSH and CDR2 LQKENI. The CDR3 is 11 residues long. Deletions cut 1 base from V and 3 bases from J, with 0 bases between. CDR3 in DNA: TGTGCCAGCTCACCACAAGAGACCCAGTACTTC. Translated, it gives CASSPQETQYF.

This clone has only one observation. The V call is TRBV7-9, the J call TRBJ1-6; TRBD1 is a possible D gene (6 bases). Germline CDR1 is SEHNR and CDR2 is FQNEAQ (reference sequence). V lost 5 bases and J lost 11, with 19 bases in between. The CDR3 consists of 15 residues. The CDR3 bases are TGTGCCAGCAGCCCTGGGGGGCAGGGGATAACACCCCTCCACTTT. It specifies CASSPGGQGITPLHF.

This clone appeared once. The V and J genes are TRBV5-1 and TRBJ2-2, with D possibly matching TRBD1 (6 bases). V was pared by 0 bases and J by 0 bases, with 12 bases between. The CDR3 has 17 amino acids. The germline V gene has CDR1 SGHRS and CDR2 YFSETQ. The CDR3 here is CASSLAADSANTGELFF. The CDR3 bases are TGCGCCAGCAGCTTGGCGGCGGACAGCGCGAACACCGGGGAGCTGTTTTTT.

CDR3 sequence reads: CASKERTENTEAFF. The CDR3 region has the DNA TGTGCCAGCAAGGAGAGGACGGAGAACACTGAAGCTTTCTTT. V gene TRBV2 combines with J gene TRBJ1-1; no reliable D call. There are 14 residues in the CDR3. Germline values: CDR1 SNHLY, CDR2 FYNNEI. Trimming took off 7 bases at V and 1 base at J, with 13 bases between the two ends. Full variable domain (missing parts from reference TRBV2 and TRBJ1-1): EPEVTQTPSHQVTQMGQEVILRCVPISNHLYFYWYRQILGQKVEFLVSFYNNEISEKSEIFDDQFSVERPDGSNFTLKIRSTKLEDSAMYFCASKERTENTEAFFGQGTRLTVV.